This TCR beta chain came from a study of vaccination and CD4 T cells after COVID-19. Study in general: The interval from dose two to post-vaccine sampling had a median of approximately 70 days, and it ranged from 14 to 241. Cellular stimulation was performed using overlapping spike peptides derived from SARS-CoV-2, HCoV-NL63, HCoV-OC43 and HCoV-229E.

About this clonotype itself: Its specificity is unknown.

Sequenced with the Oncomine TCR Beta short-read assay was DNA taken from cultured CD4+ T cells. One entry per CDR3 protein, called by TCRdb with MiXCR from the PCR reads. The repertoire holds some 15,000 distinct CDR3 sequences, with 61% as singletons. Germline CDR1 is WNHNN and CDR2 is SYGVQD (reference sequence). Trimming removed 5 bases from V and 13 bases from J; junction bases left unmatched: 15. The CDR3 covers 14 residues. Documented treatment: roughly ten-day PBMC culture with coronavirus spike peptide pools or control peptides (ViraFEST assay). Study-wide findings and caveats: Researchers report that a median approximately 86% of reactive clones in convalescent patients surfaced only post-vaccination.

This TCR was sampled from a human donor who had recovered from COVID-19. The material sequenced was CD4+ T cells from blood, cultured in vitro. The chain uses TRBV10-1 and TRBJ1-2, with 8 positions matching TRBD1. This CDR3 is CASSNRDRNFSCTF. CDR3 nucleotides: TGCGCCAGCAGTAACCGGGACAGGAATTTTTCCTGCACCTTC.